The TCR beta chain under discussion was sequenced for a study of blood T cells in healthy people across ages. Study-wide results and caveats: Per million T cells, TCR beta diversity dropped roughly linearly as age increased.

The use of a sample-barcoded 5' primer and a J-beta primer mix characterized a second PCR of about 6 to 12 cycles. Tagging of each cDNA molecule was performed by a template-switch adaptor with 12 random nucleotides. TCRdb re-derived calls from the 5' RACE reads in MiXCR, one entry per CDR3 protein. The sample lists 800,000 or so distinct CDR3 sequences, around 45% occurring once. In its sample, this clonotype was seen a few times. Its cognate antigen is unknown. After removal of 6 bases from V and 5 bases from J, the junction contained 3 bases not matched to a gene. CDR1 and CDR2 from the germline V gene are DFQATT and SNEGSKA (reference sequence). The CDR3 spans 12 residues.

Material: blood. The V gene is TRBV20-1, the J gene TRBJ2-5; 10 positions match TRBD2. The clonotype comes from a man older than 75 in good health. CDR3 nucleotide sequence: TGCAGTGCCCCGACTAGCGGGGAGACCCAGTACTTC. It yields the protein CSAPTSGETQYF.